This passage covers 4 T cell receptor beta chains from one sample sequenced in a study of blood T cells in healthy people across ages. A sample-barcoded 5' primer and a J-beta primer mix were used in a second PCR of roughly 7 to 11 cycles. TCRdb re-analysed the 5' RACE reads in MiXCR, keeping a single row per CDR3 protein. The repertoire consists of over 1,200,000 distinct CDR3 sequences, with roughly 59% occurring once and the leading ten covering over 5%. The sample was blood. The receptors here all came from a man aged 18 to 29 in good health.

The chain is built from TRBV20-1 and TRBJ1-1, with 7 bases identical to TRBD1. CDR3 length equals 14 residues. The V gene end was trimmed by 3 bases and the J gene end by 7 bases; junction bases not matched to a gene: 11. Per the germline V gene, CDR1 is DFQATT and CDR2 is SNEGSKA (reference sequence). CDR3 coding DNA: TGCAGTGCTAGTAGGGACACAGGGGATGGTGAAGCTTTCTTT. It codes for CSASRDTGDGEAFF.

The CDR3 nucleotides are TGCGCCAGCAGCCAAGAAGGTCTAGCTGGCGGGGAGCTGTTTTTT. This gives the protein CASSQEGLAGGELFF. The chain employs TRBV4-1 and TRBJ2-2; TRBD2 might be the D (5 bases). Trimming left V 0 bases short and J 7 bases short, with 12 bases between. CDR1 is MGHRA and CDR2 is YSYEKL in the germline V gene. CDR3 length equals 15 residues.

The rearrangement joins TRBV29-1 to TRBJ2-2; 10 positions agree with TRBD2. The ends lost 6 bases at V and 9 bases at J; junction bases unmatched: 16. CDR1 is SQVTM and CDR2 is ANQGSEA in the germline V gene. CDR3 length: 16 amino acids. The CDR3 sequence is CSVQGSSGSGTRELFF. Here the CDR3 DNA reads TGCAGCGTCCAGGGCTCTAGCGGGAGTGGAACCAGGGAGCTGTTTTTT.

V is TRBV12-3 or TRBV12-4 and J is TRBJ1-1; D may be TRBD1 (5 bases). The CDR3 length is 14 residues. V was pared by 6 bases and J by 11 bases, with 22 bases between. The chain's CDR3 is CASSPIASGGAAFF. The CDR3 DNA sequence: TGTGCCAGCAGCCCCATCGCCTCGGGGGGTGCGGCTTTCTTT.